The rows below give T cell receptor beta chains drawn from one sample of a study of shared clonotypes between healthy human individuals. The table came from immunoSEQ multiplex PCR; TCRdb's copy has only in-frame clones and leaves some out. The table includes some 1.5 million clones, 95% to 99% detected once. Sample: naive CD4+ T cells sorted from blood. These receptors all come from a man younger than 40 in good health. CDR3s include the opening cysteine and the closing phenylalanine or tryptophan. The D gene is left open where the match is weak. Size values are once, few and many counts, or a class for expanded clones, and some rows have none.

D: TRBD2
J: TRBJ2-7
size: .
V: TRBV6-6
DNA: TGTGCCAGCACGAGTAGCGGGACCTCGTACGAGCAGTACTTC
CDR3: CASTSSGTSYEQYF

D: .
J: TRBJ2-2
size: .
V: TRBV10-3
DNA: TGTGCCATCAGTGAGTTGGGCGAAGGGCTGTTTTTT
CDR3: CAISELGEGLFF

D: .
J: TRBJ2-7
size: .
V: TRBV28
DNA: TGTGCCACTATCCGGACCCACAGCTCCTACGAGCAGTACTTC
CDR3: CATIRTHSSYEQYF

D: .
J: TRBJ2-6
size: .
V: TRBV18
DNA: TGTGCCAGCTCACCTTCCGTGGGGGGGGCCAACGTCCTGACTTTC
CDR3: CASSPSVGGANVLTF

D: TRBD2
J: TRBJ2-7
size: .
V: TRBV5-8
DNA: TGTGCCAGCAGCCTCGGGACTAGCGGGTTGTACGAGCAGTACTTC
CDR3: CASSLGTSGLYEQYF

D: .
J: TRBJ2-1
size: .
V: TRBV7-2
DNA: TGTGCCAGCATCGGGGGATATGAGCAGTTCTTC
CDR3: CASIGGYEQFF

D: .
J: TRBJ1-5
size: .
V: TRBV27
DNA: TGTGCCAGCAGTTTCGGGCGAAACAATCAGCCCCAGCATTTT
CDR3: CASSFGRNNQPQHF

D: .
J: TRBJ2-4
size: .
V: TRBV28
DNA: TGTGCCAGCAGTTTCAGGGCTATAGCCAAAAACATTCAGTACTTC
CDR3: CASSFRAIAKNIQYF

D: .
J: TRBJ1-2
size: .
V: TRBV20-1
DNA: TGCAGTGGAAGAGACAGCTATGGCTACACCTTC
CDR3: CSGRDSYGYTF

D: .
J: TRBJ1-1
size: .
V: TRBV15
DNA: TGTGCCACCAGCAGAGATATCCTCTTAGGGAACACTGAAGCTTTCTTT
CDR3: CATSRDILLGNTEAFF

D: .
J: TRBJ2-2
size: .
V: TRBV27
DNA: TGTGCCAGCAGTTTTTTACCCCTAGGGGCCGGGGAGCTGTTTTTT
CDR3: CASSFLPLGAGELFF

D: .
J: TRBJ2-3
size: .
V: TRBV9
DNA: TGTGCCAGCAGCGAGATTCGCTCAGATACGCAGTATTTT
CDR3: CASSEIRSDTQYF

D: .
J: TRBJ2-5
size: .
V: TRBV4-1
DNA: TGCGCCAGCAGCCAAGTAGGGGCCCAAGAGACCCAGTACTTC
CDR3: CASSQVGAQETQYF

D: TRBD1
J: TRBJ1-5
size: .
V: TRBV19
DNA: TGTGCCAGTAGTACCCACCAGGGGGCTAGCAATCAGCCCCAGCATTTT
CDR3: CASSTHQGASNQPQHF

D: .
J: TRBJ2-6
size: .
V: TRBV5-6
DNA: TGTGCCAGCAGCCTGGGCCTTTCTGGGGCCAACGTCCTGACTTTC
CDR3: CASSLGLSGANVLTF

D: .
J: TRBJ2-2
size: once
V: TRBV7-3
DNA: TGTGCCAGCAGCCCCCTTGCGGGTGGCACCGGGGAGCTGTTTTTT
CDR3: CASSPLAGGTGELFF

D: .
J: TRBJ1-5
size: .
V: TRBV15
DNA: TGTGCCACCAGACAGGGTTTTTATCAGCCCCAGCATTTT
CDR3: CATRQGFYQPQHF